This T cell receptor (beta chain) was captured in a study of identical twins. Donors uniformly comprised healthy Caucasians. Regarding this clonotype: Antigen specificity is unknown.

TCRdb independently ran MiXCR on the 5' RACE reads; one entry per CDR3 protein. The sample records under 1 million distinct CDR3 sequences, roughly 12% being singletons. Study findings and constraints: Beta clonotypes that were abundant in cord blood contained fewer insertions, a pattern absent from memory repertoires. Out-of-frame alpha sequences shared by twins showed excess low generation probability.

These data also formed part of another study, on yellow fever vaccine responses in identical twins.

This TCR was sampled from a young woman in good health. Material: PBMCs.

CDR3 protein: CASKETGGFEQYF. CDR3 nucleotides: TGTGCCAGCAAGGAGACAGGGGGCTTCGAGCAGTACTTC. This chain uses TRBV28 with TRBJ2-7; 10 positions match TRBD1. Germline V CDR1 and CDR2: MDHEN, SYDVKM. The CDR3 runs to 13 residues. The V gene end was trimmed by 7 bases and the J gene end by 6 bases; junction bases not matched to a gene: 6.